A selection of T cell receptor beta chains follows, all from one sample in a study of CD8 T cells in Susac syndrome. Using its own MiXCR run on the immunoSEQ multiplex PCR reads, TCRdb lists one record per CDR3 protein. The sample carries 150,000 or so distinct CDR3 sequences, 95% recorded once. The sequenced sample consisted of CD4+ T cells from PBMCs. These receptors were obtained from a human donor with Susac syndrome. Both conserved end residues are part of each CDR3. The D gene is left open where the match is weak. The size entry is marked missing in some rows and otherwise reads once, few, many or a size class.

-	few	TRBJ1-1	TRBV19	CASSTGVNTEAFF	TGTGCCAGTAGCACGGGGGTGAACACTGAAGCTTTCTTT
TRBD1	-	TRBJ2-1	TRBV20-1	CSAREVQGADEQFF	TGCAGTGCTAGAGAAGTACAGGGGGCCGATGAGCAGTTCTTC
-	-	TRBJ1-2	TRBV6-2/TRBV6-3	CASSDPGRSGYTF	TGTGCCAGCAGTGATCCGGGACGGAGTGGCTACACCTTC
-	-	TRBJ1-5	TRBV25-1	CASSGREESNQPQHF	TGTGCCAGCAGTGGAAGGGAAGAGAGCAATCAGCCCCAGCATTTT
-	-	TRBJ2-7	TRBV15	CATSRDPFYEQYF	TGTGCCACCAGCAGAGATCCTTTCTACGAGCAGTACTTC
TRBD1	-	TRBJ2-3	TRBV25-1	CASSEFGQGTDTQYF	TGTGCCAGCAGTGAATTCGGACAGGGCACAGATACGCAGTATTTT
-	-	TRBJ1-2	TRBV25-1	CASSVSGAVAKGYTF	TGTGCCAGCAGTGTTTCGGGGGCGGTGGCGAAGGGCTACACCTTC
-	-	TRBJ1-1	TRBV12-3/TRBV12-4	CASSLGGGNTEAFF	TGTGCCAGCAGTTTAGGTGGGGGGAACACTGAAGCTTTCTTT
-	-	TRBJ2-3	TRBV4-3	CASSQSNDAGVDTQYF	TGCGCCAGCAGCCAATCGAATGACGCGGGCGTAGATACGCAGTATTTT
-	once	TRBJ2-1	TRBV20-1	CSAGDGSYYNEQFF	TGCAGTGCTGGCGACGGGAGCTACTACAATGAGCAGTTCTTC
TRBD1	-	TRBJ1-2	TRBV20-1	CSATGQNYGYTF	TGCAGTGCTACGGGACAGAACTATGGCTACACCTTC
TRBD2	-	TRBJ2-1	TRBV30	CAWSWGGGGNEQFF	TGTGCCTGGAGTTGGGGCGGGGGGGGAAATGAGCAGTTCTTC
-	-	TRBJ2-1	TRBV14	CASSQVFVSGKAHNEQFF	TGTGCCAGCAGCCAAGTATTTGTAAGTGGGAAAGCCCACAATGAGCAGTTCTTC
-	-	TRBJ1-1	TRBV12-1	CASSPCSPMNTEAFF	TGTGCCAGCAGCCCTTGCAGCCCGATGAACACTGAAGCTTTCTTT
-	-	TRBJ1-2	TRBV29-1	CSVDSKGTRGYTF	TGCAGCGTTGATAGCAAGGGGACTCGTGGCTACACCTTC
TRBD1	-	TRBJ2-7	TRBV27	CASRRQGADEQYF	TGTGCCAGCAGAAGACAGGGGGCGGACGAGCAGTACTTC
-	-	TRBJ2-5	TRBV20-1	CSASNRGQGRKTQYF	TGCAGTGCTAGCAACCGTGGTCAAGGGAGGAAGACCCAGTACTTC
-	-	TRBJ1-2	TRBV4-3	CASSHSGTSHGYTF	TGCGCCAGCAGCCACTCCGGGACATCTCATGGCTACACCTTC
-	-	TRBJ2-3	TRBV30	CAWSDQGTDTQYF	TGTGCCTGGAGTGATCAGGGCACAGATACGCAGTATTTT
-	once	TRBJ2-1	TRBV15	CATSRARSGNEQFF	TGTGCCACCAGCAGAGCTAGGTCGGGGAATGAGCAGTTCTTC
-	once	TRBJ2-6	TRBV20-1	CSASRGSGANVLTF	TGCAGTGCTAGTCGGGGCTCTGGGGCCAACGTCCTGACTTTC
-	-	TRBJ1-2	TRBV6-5	CASSYSITHGYTF	TGTGCCAGCAGTTACTCGATAACCCATGGCTACACCTTC
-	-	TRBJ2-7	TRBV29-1	CSVTRQVAPYEQYF	TGCAGCGTTACAAGGCAGGTCGCTCCCTACGAGCAGTACTTC
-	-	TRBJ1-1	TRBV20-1	CSAPGVAVITEAFF	TGCAGTGCACCCGGGGTCGCTGTGATCACTGAAGCTTTCTTT
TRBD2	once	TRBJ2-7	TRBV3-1	CASSQEYLAGPYEQYF	TGTGCCAGCAGCCAAGAGTATCTAGCGGGGCCATACGAGCAGTACTTC
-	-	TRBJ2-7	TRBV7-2	CASSFGSSFYEQYF	TGTGCCAGCAGCTTCGGGAGCAGCTTCTACGAGCAGTACTTC
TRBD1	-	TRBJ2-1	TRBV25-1	CASQPTGTGYNEQFF	TGTGCCAGCCAACCAACCGGGACAGGCTACAATGAGCAGTTCTTC
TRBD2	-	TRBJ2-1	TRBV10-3	CATRLAGGLYEQFF	TGTGCCACCAGACTAGCGGGGGGGCTGTATGAGCAGTTCTTC
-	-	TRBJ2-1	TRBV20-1	CSATLSPKGEQFF	TGCAGTGCTACGCTTAGCCCAAAGGGTGAGCAGTTCTTC
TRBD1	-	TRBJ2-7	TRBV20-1	CSARDGDRGPYEQYF	TGCAGTGCTAGAGACGGGGACAGGGGACCCTACGAGCAGTACTTC
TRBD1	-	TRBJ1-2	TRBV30	CAWSRQGSIDGYTF	TGTGCCTGGAGCAGACAGGGATCCATTGATGGCTACACCTTC
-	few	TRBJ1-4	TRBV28	CASSQGKEKLFF	TGTGCCAGCTCCCAGGGGAAAGAAAAACTGTTTTTT
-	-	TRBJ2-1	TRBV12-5	CASGLVLQALYNEQFF	TGTGCTAGTGGTTTGGTCCTGCAAGCACTCTACAATGAGCAGTTCTTC
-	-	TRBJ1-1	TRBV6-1	CASSAIRNTEAFF	TGTGCCAGCAGTGCAATCCGGAACACTGAAGCTTTCTTT
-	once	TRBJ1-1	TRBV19	CASSKGWSNTEAFF	TGTGCCAGTAGTAAAGGGTGGTCGAACACTGAAGCTTTCTTT
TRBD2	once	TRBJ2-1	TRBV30	CAWSVQRGWYEQFF	TGTGCCTGGAGTGTACAGCGGGGGTGGTATGAGCAGTTCTTC
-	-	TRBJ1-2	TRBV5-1	CASSLDGLYGYTF	TGCGCCAGCAGCTTGGACGGTCTCTATGGCTACACCTTC
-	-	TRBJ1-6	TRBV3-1	CASSQDVPRDSPLHF	TGTGCCAGCAGCCAAGACGTGCCTAGGGATTCACCCCTCCACTTT
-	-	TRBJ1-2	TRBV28	CASSGYGYTF	TGTGCCAGCAGTGGCTATGGCTACACCTTC
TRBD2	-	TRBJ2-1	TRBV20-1	CSAHRGTSGGPRRYNEQFF	TGCAGTGCTCACCGCGGGACTAGCGGGGGGCCTCGACGTTACAATGAGCAGTTCTTC
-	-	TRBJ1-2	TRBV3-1	CASSQVSSYTF	TGTGCCAGCAGCCAAGTCTCAAGCTACACCTTC
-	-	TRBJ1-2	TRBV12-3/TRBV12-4	CASSSIGPLGGYTF	TGTGCCAGCAGCTCAATCGGCCCTCTTGGGGGCTACACCTTC
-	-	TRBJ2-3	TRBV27	CASSLGEDTQYF	TGTGCCAGCAGTTTAGGGGAAGATACGCAGTATTTT
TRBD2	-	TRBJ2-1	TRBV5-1	CASSGGLAGGYNEQFF	TGCGCCAGCAGCGGGGGACTAGCGGGGGGATACAATGAGCAGTTCTTC
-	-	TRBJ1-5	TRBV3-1	CASSQCSGVASFQPQHF	TGTGCCAGCAGCCAGTGTAGCGGAGTAGCGAGCTTTCAGCCCCAGCATTTT
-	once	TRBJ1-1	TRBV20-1	CSASRTTNTEAFF	TGCAGTGCTAGTCGGACAACGAACACTGAAGCTTTCTTT
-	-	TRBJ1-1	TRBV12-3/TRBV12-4	CASSLVQGNTEAFF	TGTGCCAGCAGTTTAGTGCAGGGTAACACTGAAGCTTTCTTT
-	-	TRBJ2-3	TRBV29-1	CSVLRARTDTQYF	TGCAGCGTGTTGAGAGCCCGCACAGATACGCAGTATTTT
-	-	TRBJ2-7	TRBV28	CASSSLGKQLYEQYF	TGTGCCAGCAGTTCCCTTGGGAAACAACTCTACGAGCAGTACTTC
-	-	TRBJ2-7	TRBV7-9	CASSLTLSAAEQYF	TGTGCCAGCAGCTTAACTTTGTCTGCGGCCGAGCAGTACTTC
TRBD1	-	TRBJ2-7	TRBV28	CASSFPGGNEQYF	TGTGCCAGCAGTTTTCCAGGGGGTAACGAGCAGTACTTC